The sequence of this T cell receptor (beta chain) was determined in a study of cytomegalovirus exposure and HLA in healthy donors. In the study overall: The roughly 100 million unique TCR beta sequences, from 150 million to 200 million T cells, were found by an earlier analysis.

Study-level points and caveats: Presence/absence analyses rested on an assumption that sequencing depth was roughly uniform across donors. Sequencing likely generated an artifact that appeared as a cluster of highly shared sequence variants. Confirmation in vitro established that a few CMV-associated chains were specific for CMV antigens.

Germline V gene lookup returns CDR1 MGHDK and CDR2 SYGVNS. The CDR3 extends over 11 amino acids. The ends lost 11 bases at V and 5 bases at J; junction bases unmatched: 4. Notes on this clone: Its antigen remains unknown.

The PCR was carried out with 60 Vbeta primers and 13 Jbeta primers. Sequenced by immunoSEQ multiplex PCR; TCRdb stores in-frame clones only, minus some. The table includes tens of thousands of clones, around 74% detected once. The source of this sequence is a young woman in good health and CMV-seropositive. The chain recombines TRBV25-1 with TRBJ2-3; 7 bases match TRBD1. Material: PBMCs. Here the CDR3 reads CAGDSGDTQYF. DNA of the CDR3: TGTGCCGGGGACAGCGGAGATACGCAGTATTTT.